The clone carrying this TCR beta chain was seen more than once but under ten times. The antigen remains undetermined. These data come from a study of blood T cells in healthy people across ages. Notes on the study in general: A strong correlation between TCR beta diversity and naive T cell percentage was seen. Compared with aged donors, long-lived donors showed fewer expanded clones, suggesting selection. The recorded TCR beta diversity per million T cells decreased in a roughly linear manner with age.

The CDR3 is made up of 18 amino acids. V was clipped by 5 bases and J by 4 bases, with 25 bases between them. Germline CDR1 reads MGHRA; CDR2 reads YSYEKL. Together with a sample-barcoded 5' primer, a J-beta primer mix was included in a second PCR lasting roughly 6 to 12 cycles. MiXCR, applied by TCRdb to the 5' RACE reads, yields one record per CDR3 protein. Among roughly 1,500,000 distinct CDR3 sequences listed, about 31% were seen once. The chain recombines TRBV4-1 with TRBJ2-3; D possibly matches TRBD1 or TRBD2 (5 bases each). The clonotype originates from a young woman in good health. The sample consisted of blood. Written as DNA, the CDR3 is TGCGCCAGCAGCTCCTCCCTCCAAACGGGAAAAGGGGCAGATACGCAGTATTTT. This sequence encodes CASSSSLQTGKGADTQYF.